The subject of this entry is one TCR beta chain. What it binds is unknown. The entry originates in a study of Ad26.COV2.S vaccination and SARS-CoV-2 variants. Study-wide context: The COV1001 Ad26.COV2.S trial arm included the donor.

Clones were read by immunoSEQ multiplex PCR, and TCRdb kept only the in-frame ones, dropping some. Of roughly 380,000 clones listed, around 87% were seen once; the top ten hold around 3.5%. Notes on the study in general: Breadth of non-spike TCRs did not differ between vaccinees and placebo recipients.

Treatment noted: roughly 19 received Ad26.COV2.S at low or high dose, single or two shots; roughly five received placebo; per-sample allocation not given. On day 63 after the first injection, vaccine and placebo recipients gave samples. The CDR3 is made up of 17 amino acids. V was pared by 4 bases and J by 4 bases, with 6 bases of the junction left unmatched. Germline V lookup: CDR1 LGHDT, CDR2 YNNKEL (reference sequence). This material consisted of peripheral blood, taken in a trial of Ad26.COV2.S vaccine versus placebo. The gene calls are TRBV3-1 (or the pseudogene TRBV3-2) and TRBJ2-1, with 14 positions matching TRBD2. This sequence was found in a person between 18 and 65 years old who received the Ad26.COV2.S COVID-19 vaccine or a placebo. CDR3 region: CASSPRTSGGKYNEQFF. CDR3 DNA sequence: TGTGCCAGCAGCCCCCGGACTAGCGGGGGGAAATACAATGAGCAGTTCTTC.